This T cell receptor beta chain was identified in a study of cytomegalovirus exposure and HLA in healthy donors. Notes on the study in general: Earlier results showed most TCR beta V segments being productive about 87% or about 30% of the time.

Healthy donors of bone marrow made up the group. Trimming left V 4 bases short and J 1 base short, with 16 bases between. Germline CDR1 and CDR2: MNHEY and SMNVEV (reference sequence). The CDR3 totals 16 residues. This clone has more than one count but fewer than ten. Its antigen is still unknown. The PCR was carried out with 60 Vbeta primers and 13 Jbeta primers. Assay: immunoSEQ multiplex PCR; the TCRdb copy retains only in-frame clones and omits some. This table has about 220,000 clones, over 70% appearing once. The origin of this receptor is a boy aged 2 to 10 in good health and CMV-seronegative. What was sequenced was PBMCs. The chain is built from TRBV27 and TRBJ1-1; TRBD1 is a possible D gene (6 bases). The CDR3 coding sequence is TGTGCCAGCAGTTGCAATCCCGGACAGCAGAACACTGAAGCTTTCTTT. Protein sequence: CASSCNPGQQNTEAFF.